Following are 22 T cell receptor beta chains from one sample sequenced in a study of neoadjuvant nivolumab and ipilimumab in lung cancer. Here immunoSEQ multiplex PCR was the method, and the copy in TCRdb shows in-frame clones only, minus some. The sample holds tens of thousands of clones, 90% seen once. Sequenced material: peripheral blood, taken after neoadjuvant nivolumab, alone or with ipilimumab, at or shortly before surgery. The receptors come from an adult with non-small cell lung cancer.

The chain joins TRBV5-5 to TRBJ2-5; D call uncertain. Germline CDR1 is SGHKS and CDR2 is YYEKEE (reference sequence). Trimming took 0 bases from V and 1 from J, leaving 4 bases between them. The CDR3 has 13 residues. This CDR3 reads CASSLVFQETQYF. The DNA for the CDR3 is TGTGCCAGCAGCTTGGTTTTCCAAGAGACCCAGTACTTC. Full variable domain (missing parts from reference TRBV5-5 and TRBJ2-5): DAGVTQSPTHLIKTRGQQVTLRCSPISGHKSVSWYQQVLGQGPQFIFQYYEKEERGRGNFPDRFSARQFPNYSSELNVNALLLGDSALYLCASSLVFQETQYFGPGTRLLVL.

This chain joins TRBV7-8 and TRBJ2-7; no clear D. The CDR3 loop spans 14 amino acids. From germline, CDR1 is SGHVS and CDR2 FQNEAQ. Between the trimmed V and J ends, which lost 1 base and 0 bases, there was a span of 7 bases. CDR3 protein: CASSLGRYSYEQYF. DNA for the CDR3: TGTGCCAGCAGCTTAGGTCGGTACTCCTACGAGCAGTACTTC.

The V gene is TRBV19, the J gene TRBJ2-2, with TRBD2 identical over 11 bases. Germline CDR1 is LNHDA and CDR2 is SQIVND (reference sequence). CDR3 length: 15 amino acids. Trimming at V came to 7 bases and at J to 0 bases, leaving 1 base not matched to a gene. The CDR3 DNA is TGTGCCAGTACGACTAGCGGGGCGAACACCGGGGAGCTGTTTTTT. The encoded protein is CASTTSGANTGELFF.

The rearrangement links TRBV6-1 to TRBJ2-7, with D uncertain. The CDR3 is made up of 14 amino acids. Trimming stripped 3 bases from V and 2 bases from J, with 11 bases between. The germline gives CDR1 MNHNS, CDR2 SASEGT. CDR3 DNA: TGTGCCAGCAGTGATCCGTCACCAGCCTACGAGCAGTACTTC. Its protein product is CASSDPSPAYEQYF.

CDR3 in DNA: TGCGCCAGCAGCTTGTACAGCTGGAACACTGAAGCTTTCTTT. It yields the protein CASSLYSWNTEAFF. V and J are TRBV5-1 and TRBJ1-1; no definite D call. The CDR3 length is 14 residues. Germline-derived CDR1 and CDR2 are SGHRS and YFSETQ. V gave up 1 base and J gave up 1 base, with 8 bases separating them.

This clone was found once. The chain couples TRBV14 to TRBJ1-2; a weak D match, TRBD1 (6 bases). Germline CDR1 reads SGHDN; CDR2 reads FVKESK. The CDR3 contains 15 residues. V lost 1 base and J 3 bases, leaving 12 bases between the germline ends. This CDR3 is CASSQADSADYGYTF. CDR3 coding DNA: TGTGCCAGCAGCCAAGCGGACAGTGCAGACTATGGCTACACCTTC.

CDR3 sequence reads: CASSPPGSYEQYF. The CDR3 bases are TGTGCCAGCAGTCCTCCGGGCTCCTACGAGCAGTACTTC. V and J are TRBV6-5 and TRBJ2-7, with unresolved D. Germline V lookup: CDR1 MNHEY, CDR2 SVGAGI. Trimming pared 5 bases from V and 0 bases from J, leaving 8 bases between. The CDR3 sequence is 13 residues long.

This clone was seen a handful of times. This chain links TRBV6-5 with TRBJ1-2, with D possibly matching TRBD1 (6 bases). Trimming took off 5 bases at V and 7 bases at J, with 11 bases between the two ends. This CDR3 is 12 amino acids long. Per the germline V gene, CDR1 is MNHEY and CDR2 is SVGAGI. The CDR3 DNA follows: TGTGCCAGCAGTGCGACAGGTTCTGGCTACACCTTC. This sequence encodes CASSATGSGYTF.

The CDR3: CASSPAGGRQETQYF. DNA of the CDR3: TGTGCCAGCAGCCCCGCCGGGGGGAGACAAGAGACCCAGTACTTC. The genes are TRBV9 and TRBJ2-5; TRBD2 aligns across 7 bases. V lost 4 bases and J lost 2; bases outside the gene matches: 8. The V gene's germline CDR1 is SGDLS and CDR2 YYNGEE. The CDR3 sequence is 15 residues long.

The V and J genes are TRBV6-1 and TRBJ1-4; D is unclear. V dropped 4 bases and J dropped 7 bases, with 7 bases sitting between them. Germline-derived CDR1 and CDR2 are MNHNS and SASEGT. The CDR3 contains 12 residues. This CDR3 reads CASSARGEKLFF. In DNA, the CDR3 is TGTGCCAGCAGTGCACGGGGTGAAAAACTGTTTTTT.

The CDR3 here is CATGASGYTEAFF. DNA of the CDR3: TGTGCCACGGGGGCATCAGGGTACACTGAAGCTTTCTTT. The chain recombines TRBV5-5 with TRBJ1-1, with D tentatively TRBD1 (6 bases). The V gene's germline CDR1 is SGHKS and CDR2 YYEKEE (reference sequence). This CDR3 spans 13 amino acids. Trimming removed 9 bases at V and 3 bases at J, with 15 bases between. The variable domain in full, completed from reference TRBV5-5 and TRBJ1-1, reads DAGVTQSPTHLIKTRGQQVTLRCSPISGHKSVSWYQQVLGQGPQFIFQYYEKEERGRGNFPDRFSARQFPNYSSELNVNALLLGDSALYLCATGASGYTEAFFGQGTRLTVV.

V and J are TRBV5-5 and TRBJ1-1; 7 positions match TRBD1. This CDR3 comprises 14 residues. The ends lost 4 bases at V and 3 bases at J; junction bases unmatched: 6. Per the germline V gene, CDR1 is SGHKS and CDR2 is YYEKEE (reference sequence). The CDR3 loop is CASSQDRIYTEAFF. The CDR3 coding sequence is TGTGCCAGCAGCCAGGACAGGATTTACACTGAAGCTTTCTTT.

The rearrangement joins TRBV7-2 to TRBJ2-7, with a tentative D call TRBD2 (5 bases). The CDR3 is made up of 15 amino acids. From germline, CDR1 is SGHTA and CDR2 FQGNSA. With 5 bases removed from V and 2 bases from J, the gap between germline ends came to 16 bases. The CDR3 DNA reads as TGTGCCAGCAGCCTTGTTCCGAGGGTGACCTACGAGCAGTACTTC. This sequence encodes CASSLVPRVTYEQYF.

The DNA for the CDR3 is TGTGCCAGCAGTTCTGGGACAGGGTCTTCACCCCTCCACTTT. This translates into CASSSGTGSSPLHF. The chain couples TRBV27 to TRBJ1-6; 9 bases fit TRBD1. CDR1 MNHEY and CDR2 SMNVEV come from the germline V gene (reference sequence). The CDR3 runs to 14 residues. Trimming at V came to 4 bases and at J to 9 bases, leaving 4 bases not matched to a gene.

V and J are TRBV7-8 and TRBJ2-3, with TRBD2 matching over 12 bases. The germline gives CDR1 SGHVS, CDR2 FQNEAQ. The junction had 6 bases not matched to a gene; V was cut back by 5 bases and J by 3 bases. This CDR3 comprises 16 residues. CDR3 in DNA: TGTGCCAGCAGCCCCAGGACTAGCGGGGCTACAGATACGCAGTATTTT. It specifies CASSPRTSGATDTQYF.

V usage is TRBV6-4 and J usage is TRBJ2-6; D ambiguous. The germline gives CDR1 MRHNA, CDR2 SNTAGT. This CDR3 is 14 amino acids long. Trimming removed 5 bases at V and 1 base at J, with 6 bases between. The DNA of the CDR3 is TGTGCCAGCAGTCGAGAGTCTGGGGCCAACGTCCTGACTTTC. It is translated as CASSRESGANVLTF.

The J gene is TRBJ2-6, the V gene TRBV9; either TRBD1 or TRBD2 may supply D (5 bases each). This CDR3 has 18 amino acids. The V gene lost 4 bases and the J gene lost 0 bases, with 17 bases spanning the gap. Germline values: CDR1 SGDLS, CDR2 YYNGEE. In DNA form, the CDR3 reads TGTGCCAGCAGCTTCCGACAGAGCGGTTTCTCTGGGGCCAACGTCCTGACTTTC. It yields the protein CASSFRQSGFSGANVLTF. The entire variable domain, with the rest obtained from reference TRBV9 and TRBJ2-6, is as follows: DSGVTQTPKHLITATGQRVTLRCSPRSGDLSVYWYQQSLDQGLQFLIQYYNGEERAKGNILERFSAQQFPDLHSELNLSSLELGDSALYFCASSFRQSGFSGANVLTFGAGSRLTVL.

The rearrangement links TRBV6-1 to TRBJ2-3, with D maybe TRBD1 (5 bases). Germline assignment: CDR1 MNHNS and CDR2 SASEGT. V lost 7 bases and J 5 bases, leaving 16 bases between the germline ends. The CDR3 covers 14 residues. Here the CDR3 reads CASNKGFPGDTQYF. In DNA, the CDR3 is TGTGCCAGCAACAAGGGGTTTCCGGGAGATACGCAGTATTTT.

The sample holds a few counts of this clone. This chain uses TRBV12-5 with TRBJ1-2; D not certain. This CDR3 has 14 residues. V lost 2 bases to trimming and J lost 5 bases, with 12 bases between them. Germline V gene data show CDR1 as LGHNT and CDR2 as FRNRAP. The CDR3: CASGLREGPYGYTF. The DNA of the CDR3 is TGTGCTAGTGGTTTGAGGGAGGGCCCTTATGGCTACACCTTC. The full variable domain, with the rest looked up from reference TRBV12-5 and TRBJ1-2, is DARVTQTPRHKVTEMGQEVTMRCQPILGHNTVFWYRQTMMQGLELLAYFRNRAPLDDSGMPKDRFSAEMPDATLATLKIQPSEPRDSAVYFCASGLREGPYGYTFGSGTRLTVV.

V usage is TRBV4-2 and J usage is TRBJ2-3; D assignment may be TRBD1 or TRBD2 (5 bases each). Trimming took 0 bases from V and 0 from J, leaving 16 bases between them. This CDR3 has 18 residues. CDR1 and CDR2 (germline): LGHNA, YNFKEQ. The CDR3 sequence is CASSQEGARGPSTDTQYF. The CDR3 nucleotides read TGTGCCAGCAGCCAAGAAGGGGCACGGGGCCCTAGCACAGATACGCAGTATTTT.

This chain links TRBV5-1 with TRBJ1-2; D is ambiguous. The CDR3 loop spans 13 amino acids. From germline, CDR1 is SGHRS and CDR2 YFSETQ. The ends were cut back, 0 bases at V and 2 bases at J, with 5 bases in the middle. The chain's CDR3 is CASSLATNYGYTF. Written as DNA, the CDR3 is TGCGCCAGCAGCTTGGCCACGAACTATGGCTACACCTTC.

The genes are TRBV5-1 and TRBJ2-5; D unclear. V lost 4 bases, J lost 0 bases, and 7 bases lay in between. The CDR3 length is 13 residues. Germline CDR1 and CDR2: SGHRS and YFSETQ. In DNA form, the CDR3 reads TGCGCCAGCAGCATAGACAACCAAGAGACCCAGTACTTC. Translating it yields CASSIDNQETQYF.